This T cell receptor (beta chain) was identified during a study of spatial heterogeneity in lung cancer. Each TCR cDNA molecule bore a unique molecular identifier. One entry per CDR3 protein, called by TCRdb with MiXCR from the 5' RACE reads. The sample carries tens of thousands of distinct CDR3 sequences, around 3.1% recorded once. A remark on this clonotype: With a much larger clone just one base away, this may be a read error.

CDR1 and CDR2 (germline): MNHNS, SASEGT. The CDR3 loop spans 20 amino acids. Germline trimming cut 5 bases from V and 0 bases from J; bases unmatched to any gene: 16. Time point meaning: sample taken at primary tumor resection. Whole RNA was taken from tumor, nontumor lung or frozen PBMC; it was then sequenced unsorted. The clonotype originates from a male donor with early-stage non-small cell lung cancer. This chain connects TRBV6-1 to TRBJ1-6; TRBD1 aligns across 7 bases. The sequencing used normal lung tissue next to the tumor, collected at surgery. CDR3 sequence reads: CASSYVPGQFPSSYNSPLHF. CDR3 nucleotides: TGTGCCAGCAGTTACGTTCCGGGACAGTTCCCGAGCTCCTATAATTCACCCCTCCACTTT.